A single sample gave rise to the 9 T cell receptor beta chains below, sequenced in a study of OX40 agonist ivuxolimab in advanced cancers. The data were produced by immunoSEQ multiplex PCR, yet TCRdb's version contains in-frame clones alone and is incomplete. The table includes around 26,000 clones, roughly 90% detected once. The sequences come from CD4+ or CD8+ T cells sorted from blood, collected in a trial of the OX40 agonist ivuxolimab. All receptors derive from an adult with an advanced solid tumor such as melanoma, head and neck, liver or kidney cancer.

The chain couples TRBV6-1 to TRBJ2-3; TRBD2 agrees at 8 bases. V shed 2 bases, J shed 6 bases, and the junction held 7 bases outside the gene matches. The CDR3 runs to 15 residues. Germline V gene lookup returns CDR1 MNHNS and CDR2 SASEGT. CDR3 in DNA: TGTGCCAGCAGTGAATTAGCGGGATGGTTGGATACGCAGTATTTT. This codes for CASSELAGWLDTQYF.

The V gene is TRBV6-6, the J gene TRBJ1-4, with 8 bases that match TRBD1. CDR1 and CDR2 (germline): MNHNY, SVGAGI (reference sequence). With 6 bases clipped from V and 6 bases from J, the junction kept 6 bases outside the gene matches. The CDR3 extends over 14 amino acids. The chain's CDR3 is CASSPGGYDEKLFF. CDR3 DNA sequence: TGTGCCAGCAGCCCAGGGGGCTATGATGAAAAACTGTTTTTT.

This clone has more than one count but fewer than ten. This sequence joins TRBV10-2 and TRBJ2-3, with 9 positions matching TRBD2. V was clipped by 6 bases and J by 0 bases; unmatched bases: 4. The CDR3 runs 15 residues. Germline lookup yields CDR1 WSHSY and CDR2 SAAADI. The CDR3: CASSPTSGSTDTQYF. The CDR3, as DNA: TGCGCCAGCAGCCCGACTAGCGGTAGCACAGATACGCAGTATTTT.

The V and J genes are TRBV19 and TRBJ1-1, with TRBD1 matching 9 bases. J gave up 1 base and V 6 bases, and 9 bases lay outside the gene matches. The CDR3 has 16 amino acids. Germline V gives CDR1 LNHDA, CDR2 SQIVND (reference sequence). The CDR3 DNA follows: TGTGCCAGTAGGCTTATCCGGGACAGGGAGAACACTGAAGCTTTCTTT. This codes for CASRLIRDRENTEAFF. Together with reference TRBV19 and TRBJ1-1, the CDR3 gives the full variable domain: DGGITQSPKYLFRKEGQNVTLSCEQNLNHDAMYWYRQDPGQGLRLIYYSQIVNDFQKGDIAEGYSVSREKKESFPLTVTSAQKNPTAFYLCASRLIRDRENTEAFFGQGTRLTVV.

V and J are TRBV9 and TRBJ1-3, with D uncertain. Germline V lookup: CDR1 SGDLS, CDR2 YYNGEE. Trimming shortened V by 3 bases and J by 0 bases, and 13 bases separated the two germline ends. There are 16 residues in the CDR3. The CDR3 sequence is CASSASNEYSGNTIYF. The DNA of the CDR3 is TGTGCCAGCAGCGCCAGCAATGAGTACTCTGGAAACACCATATATTTT.

This rearrangement joins TRBV19 to TRBJ2-2; 9 bases fit TRBD1. With 1 base clipped from V and 6 bases from J, the junction kept 3 bases outside the gene matches. The CDR3 extends over 15 amino acids. CDR1 is LNHDA and CDR2 is SQIVND in the germline V gene (reference sequence). CDR3 sequence: CASSIVQGAPGELFF. CDR3 in DNA: TGTGCCAGTAGTATAGTACAGGGGGCCCCCGGGGAGCTGTTTTTT.

The genes are TRBV7-2 and TRBJ1-2, with D possibly being TRBD1 (5 bases). Deletions cut 2 bases from V and 7 bases from J, with 20 bases between. Per the germline V gene, CDR1 is SGHTA and CDR2 is FQGNSA. This CDR3 region has 16 residues. This CDR3 is CASSLQGKETLIGYTF. The CDR3 DNA reads TGTGCCAGCAGCTTACAGGGAAAGGAGACGTTAATTGGCTACACCTTC. The entire variable domain, with the rest obtained from reference TRBV7-2 and TRBJ1-2, is as follows: GAGVSQSPSNKVTEKGKDVELRCDPISGHTALYWYRQSLGQGLEFLIYFQGNSAPDKSGLPSDRFSAERTGGSVSTLTIQRTQQEDSAVYLCASSLQGKETLIGYTFGSGTRLTVV.

The genes are TRBV29-1 and TRBJ2-1; either TRBD1 or TRBD2 may fit D (7 bases each). The CDR3 sequence is 13 residues long. V lost 1 base and J 7 bases, leaving 11 bases between the germline ends. CDR1 and CDR2 from the germline V gene are SQVTM and ANQGSEA. Written as DNA, the CDR3 is TGCAGCGTTGAAGTTCAGGGGGGGAATGAGCAGTTCTTC. Amino acids: CSVEVQGGNEQFF.

This chain connects TRBV9 to TRBJ2-6, with unresolved D. The CDR3 is made up of 16 amino acids. The V and J ends lost 3 bases and 0 bases respectively, with 10 bases between them. Germline CDR1 is SGDLS and CDR2 is YYNGEE. CDR3 region: CASSADLSSGANVLTF. The CDR3 DNA follows: TGTGCCAGCAGCGCGGACCTCAGCTCTGGGGCCAACGTCCTGACTTTC. Filled out from reference TRBV9 and TRBJ2-6, the complete variable domain reads DSGVTQTPKHLITATGQRVTLRCSPRSGDLSVYWYQQSLDQGLQFLIQYYNGEERAKGNILERFSAQQFPDLHSELNLSSLELGDSALYFCASSADLSSGANVLTFGAGSRLTVL.